The 21 T cell receptor beta chains below come from one sample, sequenced in a study of follicular helper T cells after annual influenza vaccination (dated by TCRdb to 2017 to 2019). Libraries were prepared through the immunoSEQ multiplex PCR assay. This is the immuneACCESS table as TCRdb keeps it, with only in-frame sequences that have V and J called. A part of the clones is gone; compared with another copy, unresolved V genes explain less than half, and the rest is unexplained. The sample table shows around 10,000 clones, and 81% are seen once. The ten largest clones add up to around 0.86% of the sample. The time point tag for this specimen amounts to: 2014-2015 season, pre-vaccination. The sample consisted of CXCR5- memory CD4+ T cells sorted from blood, taken on the day of influenza vaccination. Per the publication, the cell subset or site label means: CXCR5- memory CD4 T cells. The receptor set was obtained from an adult who received the influenza vaccine.

V and J are TRBV7-9 and TRBJ2-5; 9 nucleotides match TRBD1. The ends lost 11 bases at V and 0 bases at J; junction bases unmatched: 7. Germline V lookup: CDR1 SEHNR, CDR2 FQNEAQ (reference sequence). This CDR3 spans 14 amino acids. The CDR3 region is CACTGTGNQETQYF. DNA of the CDR3: TGTGCCTGTACCGGGACAGGGAACCAAGAGACCCAGTACTTC.

J is TRBJ1-1 and V is TRBV28, with D uncertain. CDR1 is MDHEN and CDR2 is SYDVKM in the germline V gene. The V gene lost 6 bases and the J gene lost 0 bases, with 8 bases spanning the gap. The CDR3 totals 13 residues. CDR3 sequence: CASSRLMNTEAFF. The CDR3 DNA sequence: TGTGCCAGCAGCCGGCTCATGAACACTGAAGCTTTCTTT. The complete variable domain, with remaining parts taken from reference TRBV28 and TRBJ1-1, reads DVKVTQSSRYLVKRTGEKVFLECVQDMDHENMFWYRQDPGLGLRLIYFSYDVKMKEKGDIPEGYSVSREKKERFSLILESASTNQTSMYLCASSRLMNTEAFFGQGTRLTVV.

Here the CDR3 reads CASSTNCHSSYEQYF. In nucleotides, the CDR3 is TGTGCCAGCAGCACTAACTGCCATAGCTCCTACGAGCAGTACTTC. This sequence joins TRBV21-1 and TRBJ2-7; the table's D call, TRBD2, was not checked against the DNA. TRBV21-1 is noted as a pseudogene. This CDR3 is built from 15 residues.

The CDR3 loop reads CAWSIDGFSGNTIYF. Written as DNA, the CDR3 is TGTGCCTGGAGTATTGACGGATTCTCTGGAAACACCATATATTTT. The chain is built from TRBV30 and TRBJ1-3; D gene uncertain. The germline V gene has CDR1 GTSNPN and CDR2 SVGIG (reference sequence). V dropped 2 bases and J dropped 0 bases, with 11 bases sitting between them. The CDR3 sequence is 15 residues long.

The V call is TRBV7-9, the J call TRBJ2-5; 8 bases are shared with TRBD2. The CDR3 covers 17 residues. The V and J ends lost 7 bases and 5 bases, in that order; junction bases with no gene match: 18. CDR1 SEHNR and CDR2 FQNEAQ come from the germline V gene (reference sequence). As DNA, the CDR3 is TGTGCCAGCAAAGGGCTTCTTCGGGAGGGGCCTGAGGAGACCCAGTACTTC. This sequence encodes CASKGLLREGPEETQYF.

V and J are TRBV10-2 and TRBJ2-3; tentative D call: TRBD1 (7 bases). Trimming stripped 9 bases from V and 4 bases from J, with 20 bases between. Germline CDR1 reads WSHSY; CDR2 reads SAAADI. The CDR3 contains 15 residues. In DNA, the CDR3 is TGCGCCAGTTACCATCACAGGGGCGGGGCAGATACGCAGTATTTT. It encodes CASYHHRGGADTQYF.

This clone was counted a few times. The genes are TRBV7-3 and TRBJ1-6; D not resolved. The CDR3 consists of 14 residues. V lost 5 bases and J 9 bases, leaving 14 bases between the germline ends. Germline V lookup: CDR1 SGHTA, CDR2 FQGTGA. The CDR3 sequence: CASSQLVSGSPLHF. The CDR3 nucleotides read TGTGCCAGCAGCCAACTAGTTTCAGGTTCACCCCTCCACTTT.

V and J are TRBV14 and TRBJ2-1, with D unclear. The CDR3 has 14 amino acids. V was clipped by 3 bases and J by 0 bases, with 6 bases between them. The germline V gene has CDR1 SGHDN and CDR2 FVKESK. The CDR3 DNA reads TGTGCCAGCAGCCATTGGGACTCCTACAATGAGCAGTTCTTC. Encoded protein: CASSHWDSYNEQFF. Full variable domain (remainder filled in from reference TRBV14 and TRBJ2-1): EAGVTQFPSHSVIEKGQTVTLRCDPISGHDNLYWYRRVMGKEIKFLLHFVKESKQDESGMPNNRFLAERTGGTYSTLKVQPAELEDSGVYFCASSHWDSYNEQFFGPGTRLTVL.

The genes are TRBV30 and TRBJ1-2; no clear D. The V gene's germline CDR1 is GTSNPN and CDR2 SVGIG (reference sequence). The V end was cut by 0 bases, the J end by 8 bases, with 7 bases between. CDR3 length: 11 residues. CDR3: CAWSVQSGYTF. CDR3 DNA sequence: TGTGCCTGGAGTGTACAGTCGGGCTACACCTTC.

The gene calls are TRBV5-4 and TRBJ1-4; D is ambiguous. V shed 1 base and J shed 3 bases, with 4 bases lying between them. The CDR3 extends over 13 amino acids. The V gene's germline CDR1 is SGHNT and CDR2 YYREEE (reference sequence). The CDR3 protein is CASSLTPNEKLFF. The CDR3 region has the DNA TGTGCCAGCAGCTTGACACCTAATGAAAAACTGTTTTTT.

The rearrangement uses TRBV6-5 and TRBJ1-2; possible D gene TRBD1, 5 bases. V gave up 5 bases and J gave up 7 bases, with 20 bases separating them. Germline V gives CDR1 MNHEY, CDR2 SVGAGI. The CDR3 contains 15 residues. The CDR3 region is CASSLRPQGTIGYTF. The CDR3 bases are TGTGCCAGCAGTCTTCGTCCGCAGGGCACGATTGGCTACACCTTC.

The genes are TRBV11-2 and TRBJ1-1; D is perhaps TRBD1 (6 bases). Germline lookup yields CDR1 SGHAT and CDR2 FQNNGV. V was pared by 7 bases and J by 4 bases, with 13 bases between. CDR3 size: 13 residues. Here the CDR3 DNA reads TGTGCCAGCAATCGGGGGGCTGGCACTGAAGCTTTCTTT. Translation: CASNRGAGTEAFF. The full variable domain, in which reference TRBV11-2 and TRBJ1-1 provide the parts outside the CDR3, is EAGVAQSPRYKIIEKRQSVAFWCNPISGHATLYWYQQILGQGPKLLIQFQNNGVVDDSQLPKDRFSAERLKGVDSTLKIQPAKLEDSAVYLCASNRGAGTEAFFGQGTRLTVV.

DNA of the CDR3: TGTGCCAGCAGCCAAGTTATGGGGTACGGGGCGACCCAGTACTTC. It codes for CASSQVMGYGATQYF. The chain recombines TRBV14 with TRBJ2-5; D might be TRBD1 or TRBD2, each matching 5 bases. V lost 1 base and J lost 7, with 16 bases in between. Germline CDR1 reads SGHDN; CDR2 reads FVKESK. CDR3 size: 15 residues.

This clone has a handful of counts. The chain employs TRBV28 and TRBJ2-7; TRBD1 might be the D (5 bases). In germline, CDR1 is MDHEN, CDR2 SYDVKM. V shed 1 base and J shed 2 bases, with 9 bases lying between them. This CDR3 region has 14 residues. The CDR3 sequence: CASSLFQGAYEQYF. DNA for the CDR3: TGTGCCAGCAGTTTATTCCAAGGGGCCTACGAGCAGTACTTC.

Worth noting for this clone: The junction and the germline gene differ at one end; a read error may be behind it. The genes are TRBV6-1 and TRBJ1-5; D may be TRBD1 (5 bases). The CDR3 spans 13 residues. CDR1 is MNHNS and CDR2 is SASEGT in the germline V gene. The chain's CDR3 is CASREGGNQPQHF. The CDR3 DNA is TGTGCCAGCAGAGAAGGGGGCAATCAGCCCCAGCATTTT.

The chain couples TRBV5-5 to TRBJ2-4; D is unclear. The CDR3 totals 12 residues. Germline CDR1 and CDR2: SGHKS and YYEKEE (reference sequence). The V and J ends lost 1 base and 4 bases respectively, with 3 bases between them. The CDR3 protein is CASSLIKNIQYF. The DNA for the CDR3 is TGTGCCAGCAGCTTGATTAAAAACATTCAGTACTTC.

This chain joins TRBV11-2 and TRBJ2-3; D may match TRBD1 or TRBD2 (5 bases each). There are 15 residues in the CDR3. The ends were cut back, 1 base at V and 4 bases at J, with 12 bases in the middle. From germline, CDR1 is SGHAT and CDR2 FQNNGV. The CDR3 DNA reads TGTGCCAGCAGCTTAGCCGACAGCGGAGCAGATACGCAGTATTTT. Translating it yields CASSLADSGADTQYF.

The V call is TRBV27, the J call TRBJ1-5; tentative D call: TRBD1 (5 bases). Germline V gives CDR1 MNHEY, CDR2 SMNVEV (reference sequence). The V end was cut by 5 bases, the J end by 0 bases, with 8 bases between. The CDR3 has 14 amino acids. This chain's CDR3 is CASSSQGSNQPQHF. CDR3 sequence (DNA): TGTGCCAGCAGTAGTCAGGGTAGCAATCAGCCCCAGCATTTT.

The chain couples TRBV7-9 to TRBJ1-5; D unclear. The germline V gene has CDR1 SEHNR and CDR2 FQNEAQ (reference sequence). CDR3 size: 17 residues. Deletions cut 0 bases from V and 2 bases from J, with 14 bases between. This chain's CDR3 is CASSLALGDFGNQPQHF. In nucleotides, the CDR3 is TGTGCCAGCAGCTTAGCGCTGGGTGATTTTGGCAATCAGCCCCAGCATTTT.

The chain uses TRBV29-1 and TRBJ1-1, with D possibly matching TRBD1 (5 bases). From germline, CDR1 is SQVTM and CDR2 ANQGSEA. The V and J ends lost 0 bases and 5 bases respectively, with 16 bases between them. This CDR3 has 15 residues. The CDR3 protein is CSVEDRAGVGTEAFF. For the CDR3, the DNA is TGCAGCGTTGAAGACAGGGCCGGGGTGGGAACTGAAGCTTTCTTT.

Details on this clone: The same CDR3 can be traced to other DNA sequences in this sample. This sequence joins TRBV18 and TRBJ1-1; a possible D gene is TRBD1 (6 bases). This CDR3 has 13 amino acids. Germline V gives CDR1 KGHSH, CDR2 LQKENI. Deletions cut 3 bases from V and 1 base from J, with 6 bases between. This chain's CDR3 is CASSPGQNTEAFF. The CDR3 coding sequence is TGTGCCAGCTCACCGGGACAGAACACTGAAGCTTTCTTT.